This record covers a single T cell receptor (beta chain). The target antigen is unknown. Several immunoSEQ plates held equal portions of the genomic DNA taken from each subset. The method was immunoSEQ multiplex PCR; TCRdb's version includes in-frame clones alone and lacks a portion of them. The table lists roughly 2.2 million clones, just under 95% of them singletons. The data stem from a study of shared clonotypes between healthy human individuals. Study background: The plates for each donor numbered three CD4 naive, three CD4 memory, two CD8 naive and one CD8 memory.

Findings and caveats of the study: The sole specimen, blood, was sampled, and tissue repertoires likely differ. Incomplete sequencing of sorted subsets was indicated by rarefaction despite large depth.

This CDR3 has 16 residues. Trimming at V came to 5 bases and at J to 5 bases, leaving 13 bases not matched to a gene. The V gene's germline CDR1 is SGHAT and CDR2 FQNNGV. The chain recombines TRBV11-2 with TRBJ2-5; 8 bases match TRBD1. The origin of this receptor is a young man in good health. Some clones in this sample may be carry-over from other donors' samples. Sequenced: naive CD4+ T cells from PBMCs. As to subset: CD45RA+ positively selected. As DNA, the CDR3 is TGTGCCAGCAGCAAAAACCCAGGGGGCATGCGGGAGACCCAGTACTTC. Translation gives CASSKNPGGMRETQYF.